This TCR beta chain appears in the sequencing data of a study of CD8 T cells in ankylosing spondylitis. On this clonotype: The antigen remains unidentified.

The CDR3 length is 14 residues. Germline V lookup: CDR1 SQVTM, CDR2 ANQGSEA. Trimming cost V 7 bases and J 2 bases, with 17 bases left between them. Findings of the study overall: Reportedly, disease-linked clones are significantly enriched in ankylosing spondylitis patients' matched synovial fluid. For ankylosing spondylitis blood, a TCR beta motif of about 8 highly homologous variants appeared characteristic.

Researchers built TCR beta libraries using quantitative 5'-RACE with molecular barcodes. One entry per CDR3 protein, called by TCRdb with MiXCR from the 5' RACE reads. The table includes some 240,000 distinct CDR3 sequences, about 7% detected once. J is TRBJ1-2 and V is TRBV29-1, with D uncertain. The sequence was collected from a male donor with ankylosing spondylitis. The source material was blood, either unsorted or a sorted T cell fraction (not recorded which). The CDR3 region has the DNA TGCAGCGGGAGGGAGACAAGTACGAACTATGGCTACACCTTC. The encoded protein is CSGRETSTNYGYTF.